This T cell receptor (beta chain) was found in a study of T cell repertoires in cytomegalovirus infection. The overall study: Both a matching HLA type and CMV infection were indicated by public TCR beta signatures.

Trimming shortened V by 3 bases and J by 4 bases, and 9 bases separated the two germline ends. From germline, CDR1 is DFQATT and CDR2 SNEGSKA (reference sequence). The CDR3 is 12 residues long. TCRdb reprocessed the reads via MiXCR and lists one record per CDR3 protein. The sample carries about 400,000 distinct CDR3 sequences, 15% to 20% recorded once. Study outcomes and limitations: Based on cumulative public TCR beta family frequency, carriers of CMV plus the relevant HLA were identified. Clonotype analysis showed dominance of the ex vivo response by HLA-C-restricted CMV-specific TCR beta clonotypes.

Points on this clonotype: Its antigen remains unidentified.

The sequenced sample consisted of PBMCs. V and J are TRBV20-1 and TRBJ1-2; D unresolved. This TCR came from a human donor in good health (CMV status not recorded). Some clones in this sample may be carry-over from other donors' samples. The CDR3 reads CSARYIPYGYTF. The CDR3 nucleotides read TGCAGTGCTAGGTACATACCCTATGGCTACACCTTC.